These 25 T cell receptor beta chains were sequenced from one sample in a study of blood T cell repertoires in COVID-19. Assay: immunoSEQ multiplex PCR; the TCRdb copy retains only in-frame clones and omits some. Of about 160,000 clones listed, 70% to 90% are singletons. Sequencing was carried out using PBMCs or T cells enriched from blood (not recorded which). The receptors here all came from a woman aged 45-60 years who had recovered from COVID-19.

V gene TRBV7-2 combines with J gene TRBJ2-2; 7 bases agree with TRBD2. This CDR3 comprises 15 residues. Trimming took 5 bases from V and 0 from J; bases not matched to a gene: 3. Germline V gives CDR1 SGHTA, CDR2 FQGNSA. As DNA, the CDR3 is TGTGCCAGCAGCAAGGGACTACCGAACACCGGGGAGCTGTTTTTT. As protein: CASSKGLPNTGELFF.

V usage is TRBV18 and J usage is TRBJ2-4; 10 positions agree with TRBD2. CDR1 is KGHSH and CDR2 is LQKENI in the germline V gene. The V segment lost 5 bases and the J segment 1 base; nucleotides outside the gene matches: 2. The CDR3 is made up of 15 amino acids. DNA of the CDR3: TGTGCCAGCTCAGAAGCGGGGGGGGCCAAAAACATTCAGTACTTC. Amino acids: CASSEAGGAKNIQYF.

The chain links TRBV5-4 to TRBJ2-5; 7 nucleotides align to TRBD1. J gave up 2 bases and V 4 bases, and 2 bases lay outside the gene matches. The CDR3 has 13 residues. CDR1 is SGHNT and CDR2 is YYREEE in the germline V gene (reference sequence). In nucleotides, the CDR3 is TGTGCCAGCAGCATGGGACAGCAAGAGACCCAGTACTTC. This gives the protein CASSMGQQETQYF.

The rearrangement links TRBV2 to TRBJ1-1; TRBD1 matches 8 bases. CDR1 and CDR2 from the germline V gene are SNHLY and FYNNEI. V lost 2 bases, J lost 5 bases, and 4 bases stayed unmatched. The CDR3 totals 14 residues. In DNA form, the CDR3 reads TGTGCCAGCAGTGAACAGGGGGCTGGAACTGAAGCTTTCTTT. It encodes CASSEQGAGTEAFF.

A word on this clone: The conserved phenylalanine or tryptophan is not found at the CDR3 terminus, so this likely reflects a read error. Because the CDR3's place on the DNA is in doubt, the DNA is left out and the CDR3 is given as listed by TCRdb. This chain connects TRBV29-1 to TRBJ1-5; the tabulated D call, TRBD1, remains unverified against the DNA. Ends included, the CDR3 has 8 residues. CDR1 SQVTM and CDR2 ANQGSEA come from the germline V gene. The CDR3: CSVEVYQV.

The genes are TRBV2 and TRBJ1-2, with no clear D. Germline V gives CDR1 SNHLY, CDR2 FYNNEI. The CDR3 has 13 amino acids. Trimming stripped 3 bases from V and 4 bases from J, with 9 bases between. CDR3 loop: CASSDIASYGYTF. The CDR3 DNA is TGTGCCAGCAGTGATATTGCCAGCTATGGCTACACCTTC.

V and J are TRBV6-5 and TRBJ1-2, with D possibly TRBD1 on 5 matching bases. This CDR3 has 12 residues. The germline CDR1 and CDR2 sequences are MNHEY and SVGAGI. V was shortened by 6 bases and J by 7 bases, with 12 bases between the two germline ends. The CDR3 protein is CASRQESRGYTF. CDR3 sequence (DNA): TGTGCCAGCAGACAGGAGTCTCGTGGCTACACCTTC.

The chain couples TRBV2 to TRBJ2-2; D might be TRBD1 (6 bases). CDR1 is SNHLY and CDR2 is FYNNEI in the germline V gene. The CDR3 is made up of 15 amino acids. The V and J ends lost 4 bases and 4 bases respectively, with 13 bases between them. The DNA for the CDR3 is TGTGCCAGCAGTGCACAGGGTGCGGGCACCGGGGAGCTGTTTTTT. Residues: CASSAQGAGTGELFF.

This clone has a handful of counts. Here the CDR3 DNA reads TGCGCCAGCAGCCAACTACAGGCGAACACCGGGGAGCTGTTTTTT. Translated, it gives CASSQLQANTGELFF. The chain couples TRBV4-1 to TRBJ2-2, with a weak D call TRBD1 (5 bases). This CDR3 spans 15 amino acids. Germline-derived CDR1 and CDR2 are MGHRA and YSYEKL. Trimming stripped 2 bases from V and 0 bases from J, with 7 bases between.

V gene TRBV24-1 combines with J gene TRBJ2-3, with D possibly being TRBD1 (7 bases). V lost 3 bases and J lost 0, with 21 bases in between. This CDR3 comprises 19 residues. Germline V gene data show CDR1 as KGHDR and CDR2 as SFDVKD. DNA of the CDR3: TGTGCCACCAGTGATCCCCGCCAGGGGGGCGAGTCTAGCACAGATACGCAGTATTTT. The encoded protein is CATSDPRQGGESSTDTQYF.

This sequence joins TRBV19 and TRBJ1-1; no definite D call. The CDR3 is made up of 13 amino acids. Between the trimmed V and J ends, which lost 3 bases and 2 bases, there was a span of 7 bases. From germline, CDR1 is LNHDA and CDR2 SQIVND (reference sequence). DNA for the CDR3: TGTGCCAGTAGTATTTCGGTAAACACTGAAGCTTTCTTT. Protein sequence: CASSISVNTEAFF.

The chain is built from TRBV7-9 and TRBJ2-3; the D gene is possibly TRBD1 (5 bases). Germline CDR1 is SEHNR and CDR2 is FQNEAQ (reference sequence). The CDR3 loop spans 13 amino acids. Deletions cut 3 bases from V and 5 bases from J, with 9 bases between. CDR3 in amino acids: CASSFRQGDTQYF. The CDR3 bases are TGTGCCAGCAGCTTCAGGCAGGGAGATACGCAGTATTTT.

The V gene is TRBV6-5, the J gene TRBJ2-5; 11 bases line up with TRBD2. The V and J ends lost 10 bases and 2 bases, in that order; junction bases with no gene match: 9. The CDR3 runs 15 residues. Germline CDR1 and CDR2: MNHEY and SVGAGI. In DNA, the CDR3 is TGTGCCAACCAGAACGTAGCGGGGGGGCAAGAGACCCAGTACTTC. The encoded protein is CANQNVAGGQETQYF.

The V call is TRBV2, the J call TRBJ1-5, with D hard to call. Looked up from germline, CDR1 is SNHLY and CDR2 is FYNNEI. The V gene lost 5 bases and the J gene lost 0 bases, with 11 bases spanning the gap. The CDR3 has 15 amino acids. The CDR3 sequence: CASSSGVDSNQPQHF. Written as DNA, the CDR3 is TGTGCCAGCAGTTCGGGAGTGGATAGCAATCAGCCCCAGCATTTT.

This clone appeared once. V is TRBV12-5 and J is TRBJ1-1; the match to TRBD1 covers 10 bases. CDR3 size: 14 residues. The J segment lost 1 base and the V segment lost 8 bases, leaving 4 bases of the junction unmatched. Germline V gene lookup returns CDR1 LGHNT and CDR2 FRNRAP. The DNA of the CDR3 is TGTGCTAGTAGCGGACAGGGGGGGAACACTGAAGCTTTCTTT. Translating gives CASSGQGGNTEAFF.

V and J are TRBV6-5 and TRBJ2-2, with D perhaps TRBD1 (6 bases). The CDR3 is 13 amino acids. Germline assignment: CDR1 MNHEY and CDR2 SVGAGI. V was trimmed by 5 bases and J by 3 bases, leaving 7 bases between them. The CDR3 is CASSRGYTGELFF. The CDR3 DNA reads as TGTGCCAGCAGTAGGGGGTACACCGGGGAGCTGTTTTTT.

Here the CDR3 reads CASSVDSSGTEQFF. The CDR3, as DNA: TGTGCCAGCAGTGTGGACTCCTCGGGTACTGAGCAGTTCTTC. The chain is built from TRBV2 and TRBJ2-1, with a tentative D call TRBD2 (5 bases). Germline V lookup: CDR1 SNHLY, CDR2 FYNNEI. V was cut by 4 bases and J by 9 bases, with 16 bases left in between. The CDR3 spans 14 residues.

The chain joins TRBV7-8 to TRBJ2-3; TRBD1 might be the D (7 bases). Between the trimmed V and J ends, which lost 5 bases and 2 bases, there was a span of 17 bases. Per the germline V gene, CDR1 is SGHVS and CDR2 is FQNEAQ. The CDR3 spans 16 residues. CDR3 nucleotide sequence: TGTGCCAGCAGCGGTCGACAGGGAGGTCCCACAGATACGCAGTATTTT. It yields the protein CASSGRQGGPTDTQYF.

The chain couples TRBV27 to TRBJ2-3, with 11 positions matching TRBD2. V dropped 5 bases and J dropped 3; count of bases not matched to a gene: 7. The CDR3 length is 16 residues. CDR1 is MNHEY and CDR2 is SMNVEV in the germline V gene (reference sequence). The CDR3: CASSLTGLAVTDTQYF. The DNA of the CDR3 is TGTGCCAGCAGTCTCACGGGACTAGCGGTTACAGATACGCAGTATTTT.

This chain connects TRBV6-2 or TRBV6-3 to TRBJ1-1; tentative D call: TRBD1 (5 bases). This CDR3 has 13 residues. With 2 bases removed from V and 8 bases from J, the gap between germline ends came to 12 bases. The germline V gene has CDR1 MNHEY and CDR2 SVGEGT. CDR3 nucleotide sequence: TGTGCCAGCAGTTACGAAGGGGTTCGAGAAGCTTTCTTT. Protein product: CASSYEGVREAFF.

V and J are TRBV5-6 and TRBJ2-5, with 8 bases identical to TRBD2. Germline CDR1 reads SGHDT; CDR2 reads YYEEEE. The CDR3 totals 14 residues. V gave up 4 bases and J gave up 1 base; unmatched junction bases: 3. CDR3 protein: CASSHGGAQETQYF. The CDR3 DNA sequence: TGTGCCAGCAGCCACGGGGGGGCCCAAGAGACCCAGTACTTC.

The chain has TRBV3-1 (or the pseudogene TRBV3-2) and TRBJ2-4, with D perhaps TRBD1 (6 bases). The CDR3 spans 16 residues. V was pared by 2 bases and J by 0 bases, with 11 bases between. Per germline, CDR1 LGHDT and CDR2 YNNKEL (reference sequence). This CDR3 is CASSQPRTEAKNIQYF. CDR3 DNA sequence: TGTGCCAGCAGCCAACCCAGGACAGAAGCCAAAAACATTCAGTACTTC.

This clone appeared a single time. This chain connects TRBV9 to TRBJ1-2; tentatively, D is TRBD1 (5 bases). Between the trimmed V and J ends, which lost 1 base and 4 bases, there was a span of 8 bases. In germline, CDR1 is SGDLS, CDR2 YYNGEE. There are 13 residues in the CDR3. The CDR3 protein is CASSVSGIYGYTF. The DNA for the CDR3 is TGTGCCAGCAGCGTATCAGGGATCTATGGCTACACCTTC.

The CDR3 DNA is TGCGCCAGCAGCCAAGACTTCCAGGCAGGGACTGAAGCTTTCTTT. Amino acids: CASSQDFQAGTEAFF. The genes are TRBV4-3 and TRBJ1-1; D possibly corresponds to TRBD1 (5 bases). Trimming removed 0 bases at V and 5 bases at J, with 13 bases between. Germline V CDR1 and CDR2: LGHNA, YSLEER. The CDR3 has 15 amino acids.

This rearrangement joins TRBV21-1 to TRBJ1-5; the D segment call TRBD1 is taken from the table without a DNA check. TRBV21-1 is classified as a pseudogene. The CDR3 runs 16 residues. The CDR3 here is CASSISQGESNQPQHF. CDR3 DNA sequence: TGTGCCAGCAGCATTTCCCAGGGTGAGAGCAATCAGCCCCAGCATTTT.